The 8 T cell receptor beta chains below come from one sample, sequenced in a study of blood T cell repertoires in COVID-19 (TCRdb year 2020). Libraries were made using the immunoSEQ multiplex PCR assay. The clones in this table, taken by TCRdb from immuneACCESS, are in-frame only. Not every clone is retained; where verified, under half of the shortfall comes from an unresolved V gene, and the cause of the rest is unknown. This sample lists roughly 200,000 clones; about 88% were detected once. Of the sample, about 4.9% falls within the top ten clones. Sequenced sample: peripheral blood. These TCRs come from an elderly woman with acute or convalescent COVID-19.

The rearrangement joins TRBV18 to TRBJ1-1; possibly TRBD1 for D (6 bases). Trimming left V 6 bases short and J 1 base short, with 9 bases between. Germline V CDR1 and CDR2: KGHSH, LQKENI. The length of the CDR3 is 13 residues. In DNA form, the CDR3 reads TGTGCCAGCTCCGAGGGACAGAACACTGAAGCTTTCTTT. Protein sequence: CASSEGQNTEAFF.

The V gene is TRBV6-1, the J gene TRBJ1-1, with D perhaps matching TRBD1 (5 bases). CDR1 and CDR2 from the germline V gene are MNHNS and SASEGT. The CDR3 covers 18 residues. V was shortened by 1 base and J by 1 base, with 19 bases between the two germline ends. The CDR3 DNA follows: TGTGCCAGCAGTGAAGGGGGCCTGTTTTTAACGAGGAACACTGAAGCTTTCTTT. It yields the protein CASSEGGLFLTRNTEAFF.

The CDR3 spells CASSPEWQGTEAFF. In DNA, the CDR3 is TGTGCCAGCTCCCCGGAGTGGCAGGGGACTGAAGCTTTCTTT. This chain joins TRBV18 and TRBJ1-1; a possible D gene is TRBD1 (6 bases). V lost 6 bases, J lost 5 bases, and 16 bases lay in between. The CDR3 runs to 14 residues. Germline V CDR1 and CDR2: KGHSH, LQKENI.

The chain joins TRBV5-4 to TRBJ2-3, with TRBD1 matching 8 bases. This CDR3 spans 16 amino acids. The germline V gene has CDR1 SGHNT and CDR2 YYREEE (reference sequence). Unmatched junction bases numbered 11, after V lost 4 bases and J lost 4 bases. Here the CDR3 DNA reads TGTGCCAGCAGCCCACAAGGACAGGGATCCCCAGATACGCAGTATTTT. Its translation is CASSPQGQGSPDTQYF.

The chain is built from TRBV6-5 and TRBJ2-3, with TRBD1 as a possible D gene (6 bases). Trimming left V 6 bases short and J 3 bases short, with 16 bases between. This CDR3 is built from 15 residues. Germline lookup yields CDR1 MNHEY and CDR2 SVGAGI. DNA of the CDR3: TGTGCCAGCAGGGCAGGGGCCGTTAGGACAGATACGCAGTATTTT. It codes for CASRAGAVRTDTQYF.

This chain joins TRBV29-1 and TRBJ1-5; no clear D. Trimming cost V 5 bases and J 3 bases, with 14 bases left between them. The CDR3 consists of 14 residues. Per the germline V gene, CDR1 is SQVTM and CDR2 is ANQGSEA. The CDR3 is CSVPGEGINQPQHF. For the CDR3, the DNA is TGCAGCGTTCCCGGGGAAGGGATCAATCAGCCCCAGCATTTT.

This chain uses TRBV7-3 with TRBJ2-2; no clear D. The CDR3 contains 12 residues. Germline CDR1 is SGHTA and CDR2 is FQGTGA. Deletions cut 6 bases from V and 7 bases from J, with 9 bases between. This CDR3 is CASSRLGGELFF. The DNA of the CDR3 is TGTGCCAGCAGTCGCCTCGGCGGGGAGCTGTTTTTT.

V is TRBV7-6 and J is TRBJ2-2; TRBD2 matches at 7 bases. V dropped 8 bases and J dropped 3; count of bases not matched to a gene: 12. CDR1 is SGHVS and CDR2 is FNYEAQ in the germline V gene. This CDR3 is 16 amino acids long. CDR3 bases: TGTGCCAGCCAGCAGCCGCTCGCGGGGGACACCGGGGAGCTGTTTTTT. It is translated as CASQQPLAGDTGELFF. The full variable domain, with the rest looked up from reference TRBV7-6 and TRBJ2-2, is GAGVSQSPRYKVTKRGQDVALRCDPISGHVSLYWYRQALGQGPEFLTYFNYEAQQDKSGLPNDRFSAERPEGSISTLTIQRTEQRDSAMYRCASQQPLAGDTGELFFGEGSRLTVL.